These T cell receptor beta chains were read from a single sample in a study of long-term antiretroviral therapy in people with HIV. TCRdb keeps only in-frame clones here, not all; method: immunoSEQ multiplex PCR. The sample yields fewer than 45,000 clones, around 82% seen once. Source: unsorted PBMCs, taken 0.3 years after starting antiretroviral therapy. All receptors come from a man younger than 30 with HIV. CDR3s include the opening cysteine and the closing phenylalanine or tryptophan. Fields, in order: V gene, clone size, D gene, J gene, CDR3 DNA, CDR3 protein. D genes are given only for firm matches. Not every row has a clone size; where given, it reads once, few, many or a size class.

v_call: TRBV7-9; clone_size: NA; d_call: NA; j_call: TRBJ1-1; cdr3_nt: TGTGCCAGCACCCGTGAGGGTAAACACACTGAAGCTTTCTTT; cdr3_aa: CASTREGKHTEAFF
v_call: TRBV28; clone_size: NA; d_call: TRBD2; j_call: TRBJ2-3; cdr3_nt: TGTGCCAGCACCTTGGGTAGCGGGATAATGCATACGCAGTATTTT; cdr3_aa: CASTLGSGIMHTQYF
v_call: TRBV11-2; clone_size: NA; d_call: NA; j_call: TRBJ1-5; cdr3_nt: TGTGCCAGCAGCTTTAATAAGGATCAGCCCCAGCATTTT; cdr3_aa: CASSFNKDQPQHF
v_call: TRBV6-5; clone_size: NA; d_call: TRBD1; j_call: TRBJ1-4; cdr3_nt: TGTGCCAGCAGTTACTCTCCGGGACAGTATAATGAAAAACTGTTTTTT; cdr3_aa: CASSYSPGQYNEKLFF
v_call: TRBV10-3; clone_size: NA; d_call: NA; j_call: TRBJ2-6; cdr3_nt: TGTGCCATCAGTGAGTCGACGGGCCTCTCTGGGGCCAACGTCCTGACTTTC; cdr3_aa: CAISESTGLSGANVLTF
v_call: TRBV4-2; clone_size: NA; d_call: NA; j_call: TRBJ1-1; cdr3_nt: TGTGCCAGCAGCCAAGTGGACAAGAACACTGAAGCTTTCTTT; cdr3_aa: CASSQVDKNTEAFF
v_call: TRBV15; clone_size: NA; d_call: NA; j_call: TRBJ1-4; cdr3_nt: TGTGCCACCAGCAGAGATTTGGGGCCTCAGGGAATGCTGTTTTTT; cdr3_aa: CATSRDLGPQGMLFF
v_call: TRBV15; clone_size: NA; d_call: NA; j_call: TRBJ1-2; cdr3_nt: TGTGCCACCAGCAAGGGACCTAGCTATGGCTACACCTTC; cdr3_aa: CATSKGPSYGYTF
v_call: TRBV6-1; clone_size: NA; d_call: NA; j_call: TRBJ1-2; cdr3_nt: TGTGCCAGCAGCCCGACAGGCCCCTATGGCTACACCTTC; cdr3_aa: CASSPTGPYGYTF
v_call: TRBV9; clone_size: NA; d_call: NA; j_call: TRBJ2-7; cdr3_nt: TGTGCCAGCAGCGGGGGGGGCCCTTACTACGAGCAGTACTTC; cdr3_aa: CASSGGGPYYEQYF
v_call: TRBV4-1; clone_size: NA; d_call: TRBD2; j_call: TRBJ2-1; cdr3_nt: TGCGCCAGCAACAGGGCGGGGGGGCCCATCAATGAGCAGTTCTTC; cdr3_aa: CASNRAGGPINEQFF
v_call: TRBV5-6; clone_size: few; d_call: NA; j_call: TRBJ1-1; cdr3_nt: TGTGCCAGCAGCGCCGCCACTGAAGCTTTCTTT; cdr3_aa: CASSAATEAFF
v_call: TRBV18; clone_size: NA; d_call: TRBD2; j_call: TRBJ2-7; cdr3_nt: TGTGCCAGCTCCCCCCTGGGACAGGGTAGCGGGAGGGCCACCTACGAGCAGTACTTC; cdr3_aa: CASSPLGQGSGRATYEQYF
v_call: TRBV7-2; clone_size: NA; d_call: TRBD1; j_call: TRBJ2-7; cdr3_nt: TGTGCCAGCAGCTTAGCCCGTCCGGGACAGGGTCCCTACGAGCAGTACTTC; cdr3_aa: CASSLARPGQGPYEQYF